This TCR beta chain was identified in a study of blood T cell repertoires in COVID-19. Study-wide context: PBMCs, B-cell-depleted T cells, or T cells were the source of the cDNA or gDNA that made up the material.

The protocol was immunoSEQ multiplex PCR, while the TCRdb copy is restricted to in-frame clones and leaves out a portion. The sample lists 120,000 to 150,000 clones, roughly 85% occurring once. The CDR3 has 15 residues. The ends lost 2 bases at V and 0 bases at J; junction bases unmatched: 1. In germline, CDR1 is SNHLY, CDR2 FYNNEI. This rearrangement joins TRBV2 to TRBJ2-7; 10 bases line up with TRBD2. The specimen sequenced was peripheral blood. The origin of this receptor is a woman in her sixties with COVID-19, enrolled during active disease. The CDR3 loop reads CASSEPSGGSYEQYF. CDR3 bases: TGTGCCAGCAGTGAACCTAGCGGGGGCTCCTACGAGCAGTACTTC.